One sample yielded the 11 T cell receptor beta chains listed below, sequenced in a study of spatial heterogeneity in lung cancer. Study-wide results and limits: Higher tumor mutation counts went along with higher counts of expanded intratumoral alpha and beta TCRs.

Antigens of these TCRs are unknown. Time point described: sample taken at primary tumor resection. One entry per CDR3 protein, called by TCRdb with MiXCR from the 5' RACE reads. The table has about 7,900 distinct CDR3 sequences, 6.5% to 7.5% seen once; the top ten hold roughly a sixth. Sequenced material: lung tumor tissue, taken at surgery. These receptor sequences come from a female donor with early-stage non-small cell lung cancer.

By sample fraction, this clonotype is medium-sized (0.01 to 0.1%). This chain uses TRBV6-1 with TRBJ2-5, with D maybe TRBD1 (6 bases). Germline-derived CDR1 and CDR2 are MNHNS and SASEGT. The CDR3 covers 13 residues. Trimming removed 0 bases from V and 5 bases from J, with 7 bases in between. CDR3 in amino acids: CASSEAGGETQYF. The CDR3 bases are TGTGCCAGCAGTGAAGCTGGGGGCGAGACCCAGTACTTC.

This clonotype was seen more than once but under ten times. A much larger clone lies a single base off, so this may be a read error. The chain recombines TRBV5-1 with TRBJ2-5; a weak D match, TRBD1 (5 bases). V lost 4 bases and J 3 bases, leaving 13 bases between the germline ends. This CDR3 contains 14 residues. Germline V lookup: CDR1 SGHRS, CDR2 YFSETQ. The CDR3 here is CASSIDQGEETQYF. The CDR3 coding sequence is TGCGCCAGCAGCATTGACCAAGGGGAAGAGACCCAGTACTTC.

In its sample, this clonotype was seen many times. This chain connects TRBV3-1 to TRBJ2-5; either TRBD1 or TRBD2 may supply D (5 bases each). Germline V CDR1 and CDR2: LGHDT, YNNKEL (reference sequence). V lost 0 bases, J lost 14 bases, and 10 bases lay in between. The CDR3 covers 11 residues. For the CDR3, the DNA is TGTGCCAGCAGCCAAGAGGGACCCGCCTACTTC. It yields the protein CASSQEGPAYF.

There are a few counts of this clonotype. CDR3 loop: CATSDGTPNQPQHF. The CDR3 bases are TGTGCCACCAGTGACGGGACCCCCAATCAGCCCCAGCATTTT. The V call is TRBV24-1, the J call TRBJ1-5, with D possibly being TRBD1 (5 bases). Germline V gene lookup returns CDR1 KGHDR and CDR2 SFDVKD. The CDR3 is made up of 14 amino acids. With 4 bases removed from V and 3 bases from J, the gap between germline ends came to 9 bases.

This clonotype is categorized as medium-sized. The rearrangement links TRBV29-1 to TRBJ2-5, with 14 bases lining up with TRBD2. CDR3 length equals 15 residues. Germline V gene lookup returns CDR1 SQVTM and CDR2 ANQGSEA. V shed 7 bases and J 5 bases; nucleotides not matched to a gene: 9. The CDR3 bases are TGCAGCGCTCTGACTAGCGGGAGGGCATGGGAGACCCAGTACTTC. As protein: CSALTSGRAWETQYF.

This clonotype was counted ten times or more. The chain carries TRBV27 and TRBJ1-5; 7 nucleotides agree with TRBD1. V shed 5 bases, J shed 6 bases, and the junction held 10 bases outside the gene matches. Per the germline V gene, CDR1 is MNHEY and CDR2 is SMNVEV (reference sequence). This CDR3 comprises 15 residues. DNA for the CDR3: TGTGCCAGCAGTCGACAGGGTAGCTCGGGTCAGCCCCAGCATTTT. Its protein is CASSRQGSSGQPQHF.

By frequency in the sample, this clonotype is medium-sized (0.01 to 0.1%). A read error may account for a junction end that differs from germline. The chain uses TRBV29-1 and TRBJ2-5; tentative D call: TRBD1 (6 bases). The length of the CDR3 is 14 residues. The germline V gene encodes CDR1 SQVTM and CDR2 ANQGSEA. DNA of the CDR3: TGCAGCATTGACGCGACAGGAGGTCAAGAGACCCAGTACTTC. Amino acids: CSIDATGGQETQYF.

The chain carries TRBV20-1 and TRBJ2-7, with 7 bases lining up with TRBD1. Germline loops: CDR1 DFQATT, CDR2 SNEGSKA (reference sequence). V gave up 8 bases and J gave up 5 bases; unmatched junction bases: 9. The CDR3 has 12 amino acids. In nucleotides, the CDR3 is TGCAGTACTATGCTCCAGGGGGACGAGCAGTACTTC. It is translated as CSTMLQGDEQYF.

In its sample, this clonotype ranks as medium-sized (0.01 to 0.1%). This chain connects TRBV11-3 to TRBJ2-1, with TRBD1 matching over 8 bases. Trimming removed 1 base from V and 6 bases from J; junction bases left unmatched: 5. The CDR3 length is 15 residues. The germline CDR1 and CDR2 sequences are SGHNT and YENEEA. This chain's CDR3 is CASSLVGQGPNEQFF. CDR3 nucleotides: TGTGCCAGCAGCTTAGTTGGACAGGGCCCCAATGAGCAGTTCTTC.

This clonotype is medium-sized (0.01 to 0.1%) by share. The V gene is TRBV6-5, the J gene TRBJ2-1, with 7 bases identical to TRBD2. The CDR3 sequence is 18 residues long. CDR1 MNHEY and CDR2 SVGAGI come from the germline V gene. V gave up 0 bases and J gave up 5 bases; unmatched junction bases: 13. The CDR3 loop reads CASSYSRAGAGANNEQFF. The DNA of the CDR3 is TGTGCCAGCAGTTACTCGAGGGCCGGGGCGGGAGCCAACAATGAGCAGTTCTTC.

In this sample, this clonotype turned up a few times. The V call is TRBV28, the J call TRBJ2-3; no clear D gene. Germline V CDR1 and CDR2: MDHEN, SYDVKM. The CDR3 consists of 12 residues. The ends were cut back, 2 bases at V and 14 bases at J, with 14 bases in the middle. CDR3 residues: CASSLMADRAYF. CDR3 coding DNA: TGTGCCAGCAGTTTAATGGCGGACCGGGCGTATTTT. Full variable domain (outside the CDR3, taken from reference TRBV28 and TRBJ2-3): DVKVTQSSRYLVKRTGEKVFLECVQDMDHENMFWYRQDPGLGLRLIYFSYDVKMKEKGDIPEGYSVSREKKERFSLILESASTNQTSMYLCASSLMADRAYFGPGTRLTVL.